Included here is one TCR beta chain sequence, with context. Its target antigen remains unknown. Base qualities are not provided; no much larger clone lies one nucleotide away. This record comes from a study of control samples from healthy donors and cancer patients (dated by TCRdb to 2018 to 2020). Based on the germline V gene (reference sequence), the CDR1 and CDR2 sequences are MNHEY and SMNVEV. The V end loses 2 bases and the J end loses 2 bases, and a stretch of 10 bases separates them. Its CDR3 holds 15 amino acids, cysteine through phenylalanine. Only CDR3 DNA is held: 45 bases, read in frame from base 1. Receptors were amplified or captured by the immunoSEQ multiplex PCR assay. Sourced from immuneACCESS, this table was stored by TCRdb with only in-frame sequences that have V and J called. A share of the clones is absent; for the studies checked, an unresolved V gene accounts for under half, and the remainder has no known explanation. The sample includes over 120,000 clones, with about 91% observed a single time. In total, the top ten clones hold under 4% of the sample.

The receptor was isolated from a man aged 25-45 years in good health. The receptor chain draws on TRBV27 and TRBJ1-5, and perhaps TRBD1 as D gene, on 6 matching bases. Sequencing was carried out using blood. The CDR3 in this case is CASSLGSGGNQPQHF. The DNA sequence reads TGTGCCAGCAGTTTAGGTTCAGGGGGCAATCAGCCCCAGCATTTT.